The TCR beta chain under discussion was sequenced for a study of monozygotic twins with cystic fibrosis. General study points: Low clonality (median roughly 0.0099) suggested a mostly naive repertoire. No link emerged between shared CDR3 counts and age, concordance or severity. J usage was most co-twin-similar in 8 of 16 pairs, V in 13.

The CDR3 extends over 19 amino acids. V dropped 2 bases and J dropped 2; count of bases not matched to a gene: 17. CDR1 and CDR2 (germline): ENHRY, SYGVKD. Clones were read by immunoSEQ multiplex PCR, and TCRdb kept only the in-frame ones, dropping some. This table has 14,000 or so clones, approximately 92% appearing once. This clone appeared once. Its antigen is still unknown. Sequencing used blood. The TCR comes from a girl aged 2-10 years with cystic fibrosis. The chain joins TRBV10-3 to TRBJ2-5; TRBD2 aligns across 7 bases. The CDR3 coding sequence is TGTGCCATCAGTGAGGCCCGGCCGACGCGGGGGTGGAGGCAAGAGACCCAGTACTTC. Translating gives CAISEARPTRGWRQETQYF.